These T cell receptor beta chains were read from a single sample in a study of T cell responses to AZD1222 COVID-19 vaccine. TCRdb's copy holds only in-frame clones and misses some; the assay was immunoSEQ multiplex PCR. This sample carries some 150,000 clones, roughly 94% of them seen once, and the ten largest clones take around 1.3%. This specimen was peripheral blood, taken on day 0 of AZD1222 vaccination. Receptors originate from an adult in good health. Each CDR3 is given with its conserved first and last residue. Fields, in order: J gene, D gene, clone size, V gene, CDR3 protein, CDR3 DNA. A D gene is named only where the DNA matches it firmly. Where a row states a size, it is once, few, many or the class of an expanded clone; other rows omit it.

TRBJ2-3	NA	NA	TRBV29-1	CSVDAFTDTQYF	TGCAGCGTTGATGCTTTCACAGATACGCAGTATTTT
TRBJ2-3	NA	NA	TRBV5-1	CASSEDNTDTQYF	TGCGCCAGCAGCGAGGACAACACAGATACGCAGTATTTT
TRBJ1-1	NA	NA	TRBV6-5	CASIPPQGPAFF	TGTGCCAGCATCCCGCCCCAGGGTCCAGCTTTCTTT
TRBJ2-5	TRBD2	NA	TRBV5-1	CASSLGIAGGILQETQYF	TGCGCCAGCAGCCTCGGGATAGCGGGAGGAATCTTACAAGAGACCCAGTACTTC
TRBJ2-2	NA	NA	TRBV19	CASSIAVYSGELFF	TGTGCCAGTAGTATAGCGGTGTACTCCGGGGAGCTGTTTTTT
TRBJ1-4	TRBD1	NA	TRBV18	CASSPGQGLNEKLFF	TGTGCCAGCTCACCGGGACAGGGTCTTAATGAAAAACTGTTTTTT
TRBJ1-1	TRBD1	NA	TRBV7-8	CASSSRTAGGEAFF	TGTGCCAGCAGCTCTAGGACTGCAGGGGGTGAAGCTTTCTTT
TRBJ1-3	NA	few	TRBV3-1/TRBV3-2	CASSQGAGNTIYF	TGTGCCAGCAGCCAGGGGGCTGGAAACACCATATATTTT
TRBJ1-2	NA	once	TRBV11-2	CASSLEGARVSGYTF	TGTGCCAGCAGCTTAGAAGGGGCCAGGGTCTCTGGCTACACCTTC
TRBJ1-3	NA	NA	TRBV28	CASSLKFRGSGNTIYF	TGTGCCAGCAGTTTAAAGTTCCGGGGATCTGGAAACACCATATATTTT
TRBJ2-4	NA	NA	TRBV11-2	CASSTWTAQNPVVQYF	TGTGCCAGCAGCACTTGGACAGCACAGAACCCTGTAGTTCAGTACTTC
TRBJ1-3	NA	few	TRBV11-3	CASSLERGHTIYF	TGTGCCAGCAGCTTAGAGAGGGGACACACCATATATTTT
TRBJ1-5	TRBD1	NA	TRBV28	CASQIWLGTGLNQPQHF	TGTGCCAGCCAGATCTGGCTGGGGACAGGGCTTAATCAGCCCCAGCATTTT
TRBJ2-3	NA	NA	TRBV7-2	CASSLYTGTQYF	TGTGCCAGCAGCTTATACACGGGTACGCAGTATTTT
TRBJ1-2	NA	NA	TRBV19	CASSIPYQQYGYTF	TGTGCCAGTAGTATCCCCTACCAACAGTATGGCTACACCTTC
TRBJ2-5	NA	NA	TRBV5-3	CARSFYSQETQYF	TGTGCCAGAAGCTTCTACTCCCAAGAGACCCAGTACTTC
TRBJ1-2	NA	NA	TRBV2	CASSEDHRAYGYTF	TGTGCCAGCAGTGAAGACCACCGCGCCTATGGCTACACCTTC
TRBJ1-1	TRBD1	NA	TRBV7-9	CASSSPGTGGYTEAFF	TGTGCCAGCAGCTCACCCGGGACAGGGGGGTACACTGAAGCTTTCTTT
TRBJ2-2	TRBD2	NA	TRBV14	CASSQEGSGGTGELFF	TGTGCCAGCAGCCAAGAAGGGAGCGGGGGCACCGGGGAGCTGTTTTTT
TRBJ2-3	NA	NA	TRBV28	CASSVSGGGTDTQYF	TGTGCCAGCAGTGTTTCGGGCGGGGGCACAGATACGCAGTATTTT
TRBJ1-2	NA	NA	TRBV2	CASNEGGPGYGYTF	TGTGCCAGCAACGAGGGGGGCCCAGGGTATGGCTACACCTTC
TRBJ1-3	NA	NA	TRBV3-1/TRBV3-2	CASSQVDGGNTIYF	TGTGCCAGCAGCCAGGTGGATGGAGGAAACACCATATATTTT
TRBJ1-3	TRBD1	NA	TRBV14	CASSPLTGGAGNTIYF	TGTGCCAGCAGCCCGCTTACAGGGGGCGCTGGAAACACCATATATTTT
TRBJ1-2	NA	NA	TRBV19	CARPGEERDSPYYGYTF	TGTGCCAGACCGGGGGAGGAGAGGGACTCCCCTTACTATGGCTACACCTTC
TRBJ2-3	TRBD2	NA	TRBV19	CASTETSGPTDTQYF	TGTGCCAGTACCGAGACTAGCGGACCCACAGATACGCAGTATTTT
TRBJ1-1	NA	NA	TRBV29-1	CFVAGNTEAFF	TGCTTTGTTGCAGGGAACACTGAAGCTTTCTTT
TRBJ1-1	TRBD1	NA	TRBV7-9	CASSLRQGGTEAFF	TGTGCCAGCAGCTTAAGACAGGGGGGAACTGAAGCTTTCTTT
TRBJ1-4	NA	NA	TRBV2	CASSDRGQSLNEKLFF	TGTGCCAGCAGCGATAGAGGACAGTCATTAAATGAAAAACTGTTTTTT
TRBJ2-4	NA	NA	TRBV6-2/TRBV6-3	CASSQWGERTKNIQYF	TGTGCCAGCAGTCAATGGGGGGAGAGGACCAAAAACATTCAGTACTTC
TRBJ2-1	NA	NA	TRBV6-2/TRBV6-3	CASSYSRGVGSYNEQFF	TGTGCCAGCAGTTACTCACGAGGGGTTGGCTCCTACAATGAGCAGTTCTTC
TRBJ2-3	NA	NA	TRBV6-2/TRBV6-3	CASSEMTDTQYF	TGTGCCAGCAGCGAGATGACAGATACGCAGTATTTT
TRBJ1-1	NA	once	TRBV7-9	CASSATPKLGRGAFF	TGTGCCAGCAGCGCGACGCCCAAGTTGGGGAGGGGAGCTTTCTTT
TRBJ2-2	NA	NA	TRBV19	CASSGRGELFF	TGTGCCAGTAGTGGCAGGGGGGAGCTGTTTTTT
TRBJ2-4	TRBD2	NA	TRBV10-3	CAISEGLAGANIQYF	TGTGCCATCAGTGAGGGGCTAGCGGGAGCGAACATTCAGTACTTC
TRBJ1-5	NA	NA	TRBV19	CASSMDLMQPQHF	TGTGCCAGTAGTATGGACCTAATGCAGCCCCAGCATTTT
TRBJ1-3	TRBD1	NA	TRBV19	CASSTGQKGNTIYF	TGTGCCAGTAGTACGGGACAGAAAGGAAACACCATATATTTT
TRBJ1-1	NA	NA	TRBV5-1	CASRLKNTEAFF	TGCGCCAGCAGGCTCAAGAACACTGAAGCTTTCTTT
TRBJ1-6	NA	NA	TRBV28	CASSLSDSPLHF	TGTGCCAGCAGTTTAAGTGATTCACCCCTCCACTTT
TRBJ1-1	NA	NA	TRBV9	CASSAEGMNTEAFF	TGTGCCAGCAGCGCGGAGGGGATGAACACTGAAGCTTTCTTT
TRBJ2-2	TRBD2	NA	TRBV5-1	CASSLILAGVAGELFF	TGCGCCAGCAGCTTAATACTAGCGGGAGTAGCCGGGGAGCTGTTTTTT
TRBJ1-1	NA	NA	TRBV7-9	CASKTGAGIEAFF	TGTGCCAGCAAGACCGGGGCCGGCATTGAAGCTTTCTTT
TRBJ2-3	TRBD2	few	TRBV19	CASSWTSGRAKVQYF	TGTGCCAGTAGCTGGACTAGCGGGAGGGCCAAGGTGCAGTATTTT
TRBJ1-2	NA	NA	TRBV6-1	CASSEFDSNYGYTF	TGTGCCAGCAGTGAATTCGACAGTAACTATGGCTACACCTTC